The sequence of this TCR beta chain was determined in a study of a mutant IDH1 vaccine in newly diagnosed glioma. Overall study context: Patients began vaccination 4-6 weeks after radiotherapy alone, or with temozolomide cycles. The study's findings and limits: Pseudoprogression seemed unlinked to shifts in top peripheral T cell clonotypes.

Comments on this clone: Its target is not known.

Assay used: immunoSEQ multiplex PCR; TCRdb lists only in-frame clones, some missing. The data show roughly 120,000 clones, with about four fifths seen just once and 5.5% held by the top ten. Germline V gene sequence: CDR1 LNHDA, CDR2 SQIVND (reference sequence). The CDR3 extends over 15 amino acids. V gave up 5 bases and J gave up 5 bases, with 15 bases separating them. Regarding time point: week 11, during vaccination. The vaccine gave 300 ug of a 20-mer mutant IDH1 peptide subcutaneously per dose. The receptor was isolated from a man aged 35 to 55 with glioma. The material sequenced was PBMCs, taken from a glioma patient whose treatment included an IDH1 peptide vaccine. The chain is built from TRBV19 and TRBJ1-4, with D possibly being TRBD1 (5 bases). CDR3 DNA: TGTGCCAGTAGTGAAGGGGCCAAGAGAAATGAAAAACTGTTTTTT. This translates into CASSEGAKRNEKLFF.